This T cell receptor (beta chain) is from a study of immune heterogeneity within non-small cell lung tumors listed by TCRdb under 2018. Broadly, across the study: Histology comprised a handful of squamous cell carcinomas, about nine non-squamous carcinomas and 1 tumor not otherwise specified. TCR repertoires were analyzed from 60 or so tumor loci of under 19 patients, while transcriptome data covered only 35 to 50 loci from approximately 11 patients. Neoantigen binding to each patient's HLA alleles was predicted with netMHCpan-3.0 for mutant peptides of 8 to 11 amino acids. The study combined whole-exome sequencing, RNA-seq and TCR beta repertoire sequencing of multiple spatially distinct regions from each NSCLC tumor to examine intratumoral immune heterogeneity.

The TCR beta CDR3 region was amplified with a multiplex PCR system whose first round of roughly 11 cycles used 32 V-gene forward primers and 13 J-gene reverse primers. The first PCR round was done with a QIAGEN Multiplex PCR Kit, and the primer sequences were filed in Chinese patent CN105087789A. In a second PCR round, Illumina universal primers were added with the Phusion High-Fidelity PCR Kit. TCR libraries were paired-end sequenced at 151 bp read length on the Illumina HiSeq X Ten platform. Per the original workflow: Cutadapt removed reads without multiplex PCR primers, PEAR merged read pairs, and MiXCR with default settings called CDR3 regions. Repertoire diversity was assessed by Shannon entropy, and clonality was calculated as one minus the Shannon entropy divided by the ln of the count of productive unique sequences. Clonotypes present at frequencies of at least 0.5% were defined as dominant or high-frequency T-cell clones. Using fastp at Q25 and MiXCR, TCRdb reprocessed the public reads and kept productive beta chains. Entries are consolidated by CDR3 protein sequence, retaining the most common genes and DNA. The V and J calls and clone size are TCRdb's, not the authors'. The sample has about 5,700 distinct CDR3 sequences on record, around a fifth of them singletons. The ten largest clones capture 9% to 10% of the sample.

V is cut by 4 bases and J by 5 bases, and the space between the germline ends is 17 bases. From cysteine to phenylalanine, the CDR3 is 16 amino acids long. Here the CDR3 DNA is all that survives: 48 bases in frame from base 1. In the germline V gene, CDR1 corresponds to MNHEY and CDR2 to SVGEGT. Overall results and qualifications from the work: Identical dominant CDR3B clonotypes recurred across loci within a patient, yet different tumor locations also harbored unique high-frequency clones. Local T-cell repertoire clonality showed a statistically significant but moderate positive correlation with local tumor mutational burden (R roughly 0.31). Individual patients mostly had different high-frequency TCR beta clonotypes.

Genomic DNA extracted from bulk tumor tissue served as TCR template, with about 0.6 ug gDNA amplified per sample. During surgery, multiple biopsies were taken from each primary tumor, with sampling sites spaced as far apart as possible within the tumor mass. The study cohort was described as untreated, and the patients were newly diagnosed NSCLC cases having curative surgery. The donors were roughly 15 patients with newly diagnosed non-small cell lung cancer who were having surgery with curative intent. A couple of independent pathologists examined the resected tumor masses. Only DNA and RNA samples of high quality went on to sequencing. About this clonotype itself: No antigen is known for it. A much larger clone differs by one base, so this may be a read error.

Sequencing input: lung tumor tissue. The rearranged chain carries TRBV6-2 or TRBV6-3 and TRBJ2-2; 6 matching bases give a weak D call of TRBD2. The clonotype comes from a woman in her sixties with non-small cell lung cancer. CDR3 loop: CASSSASVPRTGELFF. The nucleotide sequence is TGTGCCAGCAGTTCCGCTAGCGTGCCCCGGACCGGGGAGCTGTTTTTT.